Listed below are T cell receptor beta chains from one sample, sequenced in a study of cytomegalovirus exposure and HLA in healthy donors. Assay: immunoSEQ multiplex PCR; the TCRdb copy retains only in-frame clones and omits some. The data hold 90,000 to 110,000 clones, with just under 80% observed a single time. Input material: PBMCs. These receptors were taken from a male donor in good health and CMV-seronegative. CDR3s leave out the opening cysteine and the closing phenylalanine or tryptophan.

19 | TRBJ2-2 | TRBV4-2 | ASSHPLGLAGSLANTGELF
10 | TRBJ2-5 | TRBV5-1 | ASTGGRETQY
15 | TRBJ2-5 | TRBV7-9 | SSTTGEFSGVSETQY
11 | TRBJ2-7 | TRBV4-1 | ASSRPGVDEQY
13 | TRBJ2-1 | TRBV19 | ASSILAGGNNEQF
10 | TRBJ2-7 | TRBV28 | ASSSNSGEQY
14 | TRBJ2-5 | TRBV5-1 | ASSSKPSGKQETQY
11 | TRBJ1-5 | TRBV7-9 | ASSLEQNQPQH
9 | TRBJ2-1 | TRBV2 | ASSASIEQF
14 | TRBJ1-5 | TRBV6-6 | ASHTSSTASNQPQH
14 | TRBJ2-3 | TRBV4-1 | ASRDGLAGVGYTQY
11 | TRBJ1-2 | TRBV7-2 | ASSAGGSYGYT
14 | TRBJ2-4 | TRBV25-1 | ASSESQNLAKNIQY
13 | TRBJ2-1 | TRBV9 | ASSYPGASYNEQF
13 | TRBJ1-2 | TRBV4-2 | ASTPFEAGNYGYT
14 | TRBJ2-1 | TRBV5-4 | ASSLSADPTYNEQF
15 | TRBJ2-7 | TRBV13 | ASSLGTSGFPAYEQY
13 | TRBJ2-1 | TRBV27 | ASSLPGTGIHEQF
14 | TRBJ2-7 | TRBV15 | ATSRPPGTDTYEQY
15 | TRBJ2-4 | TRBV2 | ASSQTKGQGWKNIQY
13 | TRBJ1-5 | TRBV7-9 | ASSARGHFNQPQH
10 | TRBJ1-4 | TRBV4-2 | APDGGNEKLF
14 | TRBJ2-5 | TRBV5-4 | ASSPGLAGAQETQY
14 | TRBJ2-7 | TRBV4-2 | ASSQELGTLSYEQY
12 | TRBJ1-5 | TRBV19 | ASTLGWENQPQH
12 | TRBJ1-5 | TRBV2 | ASQGGAGNQPQH
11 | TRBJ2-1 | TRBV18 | ASSPQSTTEQF
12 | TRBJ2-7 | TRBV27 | ASSPRRSSYEQY
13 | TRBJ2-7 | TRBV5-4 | ASRSPGQAVYEQY
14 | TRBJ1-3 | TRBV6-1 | ASSAEFGTAGNTIY
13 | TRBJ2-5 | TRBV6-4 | ASSEGLAGAETQY
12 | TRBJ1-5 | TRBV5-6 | ASSLASGRGPQH
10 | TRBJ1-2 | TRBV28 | ASSLGASGYT